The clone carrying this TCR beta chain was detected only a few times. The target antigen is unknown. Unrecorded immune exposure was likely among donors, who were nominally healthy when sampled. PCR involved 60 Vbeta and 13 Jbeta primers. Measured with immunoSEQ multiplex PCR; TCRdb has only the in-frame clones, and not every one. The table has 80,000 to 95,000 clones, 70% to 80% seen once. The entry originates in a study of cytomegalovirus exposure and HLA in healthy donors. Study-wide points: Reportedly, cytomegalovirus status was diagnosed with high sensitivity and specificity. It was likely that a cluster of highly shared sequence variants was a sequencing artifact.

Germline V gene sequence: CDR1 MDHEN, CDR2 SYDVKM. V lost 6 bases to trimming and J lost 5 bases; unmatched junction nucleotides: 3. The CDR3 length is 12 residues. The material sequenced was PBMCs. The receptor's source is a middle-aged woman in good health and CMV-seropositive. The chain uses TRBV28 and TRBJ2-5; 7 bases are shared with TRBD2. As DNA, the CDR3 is TGTGCCAGCAGGGGAGGGGTTGAGACCCAGTACTTC. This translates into CASRGGVETQYF.